These T cell receptor beta chains were read from a single sample in a study of blood T cell repertoires in COVID-19. Repertoires were generated with immunoSEQ multiplex PCR, while TCRdb's copy carries only in-frame clones and drops some. The sample lists over 120,000 clones, over 70% occurring once. The sequenced sample consisted of peripheral blood. The receptors were gathered from a woman aged 55-70 years with acute or convalescent COVID-19. Both conserved end residues are part of each CDR3.

v_call	j_call	cdr3_aa
TRBV12-3/TRBV12-4	TRBJ1-2	CASSSYSTAGYTF
TRBV5-1	TRBJ2-1	CASSLVAGGSYNEQFF
TRBV2	TRBJ2-1	CASSDPVGLRYNEQFF
TRBV12-3/TRBV12-4	TRBJ1-3	CASRQGSGNTIYF
TRBV5-4	TRBJ1-1	CASSPDRANTEAFF
TRBV11-2	TRBJ2-7	CASSFGTGNEQYF
TRBV7-9	TRBJ2-7	CASSPQTSHEQYF
TRBV29-1	TRBJ1-2	CSVEEGSGTGYGYTF
TRBV4-1	TRBJ2-1	CASSQYTSGSFYEQFF
TRBV5-6	TRBJ1-6	CASSFFNSLNSPLHF
TRBV12-3/TRBV12-4	TRBJ2-7	CASTRVAGEQYF
TRBV27	TRBJ2-7	CASNQGGSYEQYF
TRBV18	TRBJ1-5	CASSPGTGNQPQHF
TRBV14	TRBJ2-1	CASSGQTGLARVEQFF
TRBV27	TRBJ1-5	CASSSESYSNQPQHF
TRBV14	TRBJ1-2	CASSIGTGYGYTF
TRBV11-2	TRBJ2-7	CASSPRIRAYEQYF
TRBV3-1/TRBV3-2	TRBJ2-5	CASTNTGTQYF
TRBV18	TRBJ2-1	CASSPGLAGASEQFF
TRBV5-1	TRBJ2-5	CASSLDGGQETQYF
TRBV28	TRBJ2-5	CASSPSGAGGGETQYF
TRBV30	TRBJ1-3	CAWSRGGTGNTIYF
TRBV5-1	TRBJ2-7	CASSLDGTSGTWAEQYF
TRBV6-5	TRBJ1-5	CASSQNRGNNQPQHF
TRBV7-6	TRBJ2-7	CASSLEATGGRSSYEQYF
TRBV30	TRBJ1-3	CAWRGDNLGNTIYF
TRBV28	TRBJ1-4	CASSLPGTGNEKLFF
TRBV7-6	TRBJ2-2	CASSLQGDTGELFF
TRBV3-1/TRBV3-2	TRBJ1-3	CASSQYFGTGSRTIYF
TRBV18	TRBJ2-1	CASSPTPRGGYEQFF
TRBV12-5	TRBJ1-1	CASGLVRGGSTEAFF
TRBV30	TRBJ2-5	CAGGAGETQYF
TRBV28	TRBJ1-2	CASSLGTGIPGYTF
TRBV10-1	TRBJ1-2	CARYSAIGQALYGYTF
TRBV5-6	TRBJ2-1	CASSLLEGMAGEQFF
TRBV7-8	TRBJ2-3	CASGQGTDTQYF
TRBV20-1	TRBJ2-5	CSASREGVGTQYF
TRBV7-9	TRBJ2-1	CASSHDRAGGEQFF
TRBV5-1	TRBJ2-3	CASSLMGSSTDTQYF
TRBV18	TRBJ2-7	CASSSAGPIGYYEQYF
TRBV19	TRBJ2-3	CASSPARGTDTQYF
TRBV18	TRBJ2-2	CASSPRQASNTGELFF
TRBV6-5	TRBJ1-1	CASSFSGAGAAFF
TRBV7-5	TRBJ2-2	CARSPGGAGANTGELFF
TRBV6-1	TRBJ2-2	CASSSGTGRVGELFF
TRBV12-3/TRBV12-4	TRBJ1-6	CASSLPRSPLHF
TRBV28	TRBJ2-5	CASAGSTQYF
TRBV28	TRBJ1-4	CASSPPAGKEKLFF
TRBV4-2	TRBJ2-1	CASSQDSRGFFEQFF
TRBV18	TRBJ2-1	CASSQDPTQQFF
TRBV10-3	TRBJ2-7	CAISGRLVNSYEQYF
TRBV3-1/TRBV3-2	TRBJ1-5	CASSQERESQPQHF
TRBV23-1	TRBJ2-1	CASRTSEFSGRGNEQFF
TRBV20-1	TRBJ2-5	CSASQGLAYTQYF
TRBV18	TRBJ1-2	CASTPQENYGYTF
TRBV28	TRBJ2-7	CASMPRAGGSYEQYF
TRBV6-5	TRBJ2-1	CASSYTRLDEQFF